Following are 4 T cell receptor beta chains from one sample sequenced in a study of a mutant IDH1 vaccine in newly diagnosed glioma. For these receptors, no antigen is known. Time point denoted: week 5, during vaccination. Each vaccine dose was 300 ug of mutant IDH1 20-mer peptide, with topical imiquimod. Here immunoSEQ multiplex PCR was the method, and the copy in TCRdb shows in-frame clones only, minus some. The sample consists of about 36,000 clones, roughly 81% of them appearing once. The sequenced sample was PBMCs, obtained from a glioma patient whose treatment included an IDH1 peptide vaccine. All receptors come from a man in his fifties with glioma.

The chain links TRBV4-3 to TRBJ2-7; possible D gene TRBD1, 6 bases. This CDR3 comprises 15 residues. V gave up 4 bases and J gave up 0 bases, with 13 bases separating them. CDR1 LGHNA and CDR2 YSLEER come from the germline V gene. As DNA, the CDR3 is TGCGCCAGCAGCCGGTCTTCAGGGGCCTCCTACGAGCAGTACTTC. Its translation: CASSRSSGASYEQYF.

This chain uses TRBV5-5 with TRBJ2-6; 7 bases match TRBD1. The CDR3 contains 18 residues. V shed 4 bases and J 0 bases; nucleotides not matched to a gene: 10. Per germline, CDR1 SGHKS and CDR2 YYEKEE (reference sequence). The chain's CDR3 is CASSHRDRRFSGANVLTF. DNA of the CDR3: TGTGCCAGCAGCCACCGGGACAGAAGGTTCTCTGGGGCCAACGTCCTGACTTTC.

This clone was counted a single time. The V call is TRBV5-1, the J call TRBJ2-1; the match to TRBD2 covers 14 bases. Germline lookup yields CDR1 SGHRS and CDR2 YFSETQ. This CDR3 is built from 15 residues. V lost 7 bases and J lost 5; bases outside the gene matches: 5. Written as DNA, the CDR3 is TGCGCCAGCTCGGGACTAGCGGGAGCAGACAATGAGCAGTTCTTC. Its protein product is CASSGLAGADNEQFF.

V gene TRBV6-6 combines with J gene TRBJ1-2, with no clear D. Germline CDR1 MNHNY, CDR2 SVGAGI (reference sequence). Trimming pared 6 bases from V and 0 bases from J, leaving 14 bases between. This CDR3 has 15 amino acids. The CDR3 is CASRQNQAANYGYTF. CDR3 coding DNA: TGTGCCAGCAGACAGAACCAGGCGGCTAACTATGGCTACACCTTC.